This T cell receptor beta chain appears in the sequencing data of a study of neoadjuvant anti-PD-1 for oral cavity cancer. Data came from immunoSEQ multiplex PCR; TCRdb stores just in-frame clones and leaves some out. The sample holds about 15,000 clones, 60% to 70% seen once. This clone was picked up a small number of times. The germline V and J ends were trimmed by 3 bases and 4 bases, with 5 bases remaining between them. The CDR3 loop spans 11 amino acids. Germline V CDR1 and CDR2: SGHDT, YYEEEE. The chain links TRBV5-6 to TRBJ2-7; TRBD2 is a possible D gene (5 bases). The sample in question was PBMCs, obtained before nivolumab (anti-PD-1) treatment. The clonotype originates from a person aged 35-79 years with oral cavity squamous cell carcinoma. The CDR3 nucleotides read TGTGCCAGCAGCTGGGAGTACGAGCAGTACTTC. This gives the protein CASSWEYEQYF.